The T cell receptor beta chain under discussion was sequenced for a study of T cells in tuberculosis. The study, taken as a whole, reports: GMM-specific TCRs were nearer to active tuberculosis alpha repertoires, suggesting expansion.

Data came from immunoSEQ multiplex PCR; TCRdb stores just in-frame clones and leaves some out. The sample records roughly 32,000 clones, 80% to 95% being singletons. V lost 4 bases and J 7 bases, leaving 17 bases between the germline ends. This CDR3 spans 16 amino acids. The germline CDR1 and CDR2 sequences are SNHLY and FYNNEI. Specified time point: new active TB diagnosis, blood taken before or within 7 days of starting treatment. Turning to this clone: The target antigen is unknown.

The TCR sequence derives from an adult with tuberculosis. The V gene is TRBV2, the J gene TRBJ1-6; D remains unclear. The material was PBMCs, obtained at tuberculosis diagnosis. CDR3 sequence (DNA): TGTGCCAGCAGTGTACGGGGTGGCGGAAAGAATTCACCCCTCCACTTT. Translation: CASSVRGGGKNSPLHF.